A single sample is the source of the 25 T cell receptor beta chains below, sequenced in a study of CD4 and CD8 cells across lung adenocarcinoma regions. TCRdb used MiXCR to reprocess the PCR reads, holding one entry per CDR3 protein. The sample shows roughly 8,400 distinct CDR3 sequences, 45% of them seen only once. Sequenced material: CD8+ T cells from the center of a lung tumor. Source of these receptors: a male donor with lung adenocarcinoma. The CD4 and CD8 labels of this study may be unreliable.

The chain employs TRBV10-1 and TRBJ2-1, with TRBD2 matching over 8 bases. Germline loops: CDR1 WNHNN, CDR2 SYGVQD (reference sequence). The length of the CDR3 is 15 residues. The ends lost 0 bases at V and 10 bases at J; junction bases unmatched: 8. The CDR3 is CASSESEGSGTEQFF. CDR3 coding DNA: TGCGCCAGCAGTGAGTCGGAGGGTAGCGGGACCGAGCAGTTCTTC.

This clonotype was seen more than once but under ten times. The CDR3 carries no conserved terminal phenylalanine or tryptophan, so it likely arises from a read error. The DNA for the CDR3 is TGTGCCAGCAGTGAAGCTACGGGAGGGGCAAGGCAGTACGTC. It encodes CASSEATGGARQYV. The V call is TRBV6-1, the J call TRBJ2-4; 8 bases match TRBD2. After removal of 0 bases from V and 13 bases from J, the junction contained 8 bases not matched to a gene. The V gene's germline CDR1 is MNHNS and CDR2 SASEGT. This CDR3 is built from 14 residues.

This clonotype has just a few counts. The V gene is TRBV3-1, the J gene TRBJ2-1; the D call may be TRBD1 or TRBD2 (5 bases each). The end of the DNA fits TRBJ2-7 better, so the J call may be wrong. The CDR3 has 13 residues. Germline V gene sequence: CDR1 LGHDT, CDR2 YNNKEL (reference sequence). CDR3 protein: CASSRVGDHEQYF. CDR3 sequence (DNA): TGTGCCAGCAGTCGTGTCGGGGACCACGAGCAGTACTTC.

A few counts support this clonotype. This chain uses TRBV6-1 with TRBJ2-1, with D maybe TRBD2 (5 bases). The V end lost 7 bases, the J end lost 6 bases, and 10 bases lay between the germline ends. The CDR3 contains 12 residues. CDR1 and CDR2 from the germline V gene are MNHNS and SASEGT. Here the CDR3 reads CASTEGFNEQFF. The CDR3 DNA follows: TGTGCCAGCACTGAGGGATTCAATGAGCAGTTCTTC.

The count of this clonotype is one. V and J are TRBV6-1 and TRBJ2-4, with D uncertain. Per germline, CDR1 MNHNS and CDR2 SASEGT. The CDR3 runs 16 residues. Trimming pared 7 bases from V and 0 bases from J, leaving 16 bases between. In DNA form, the CDR3 reads TGTGCCAGCATGCTAGACGCAGAGCTAGCCAAAAACATTCAGTACTTC. Translation gives CASMLDAELAKNIQYF.

The rearrangement uses TRBV3-1 and TRBJ1-1; 11 nucleotides match TRBD1. Trimming removed 5 bases from V and 8 bases from J; junction bases left unmatched: 4. The CDR3 runs 13 residues. The germline gives CDR1 LGHDT, CDR2 YNNKEL (reference sequence). In DNA form, the CDR3 reads TGTGCCAGCAGCAACCGGGACAGGGGGGAAGCTTTCTTT. Residues: CASSNRDRGEAFF.

The chain carries TRBV6-5 and TRBJ2-3; D uncertain. Germline loops: CDR1 MNHEY, CDR2 SVGAGI. This CDR3 comprises 13 residues. The V end was cut by 0 bases, the J end by 1 base, with 2 bases between. The CDR3 protein is CASSYSGTDTQYF. CDR3 DNA: TGTGCCAGCAGTTACTCCGGCACAGATACGCAGTATTTT.

This clonotype was detected ten times or more. The rearrangement joins TRBV6-2 or TRBV6-3 to TRBJ2-3; 8 nucleotides line up with TRBD1. The CDR3 has 15 amino acids. Germline lookup yields CDR1 MNHEY and CDR2 SVGEGT. V lost 6 bases and J lost 2; bases outside the gene matches: 7. CDR3 nucleotides: TGTGCCAGCAGACGCGGACAGGGTTACACAGATACGCAGTATTTT. This gives the protein CASRRGQGYTDTQYF.

The chain is built from TRBV6-1 and TRBJ1-1, with D unresolved. Germline V gives CDR1 MNHNS, CDR2 SASEGT. Trimming left V 2 bases short and J 3 bases short, with 7 bases between. CDR3 size: 13 residues. The CDR3: CASSELGDTEAFF. The CDR3 coding sequence is TGTGCCAGCAGTGAACTGGGAGACACTGAAGCTTTCTTT.

This rearrangement joins TRBV27 to TRBJ2-1, with 8 bases that match TRBD2. The V segment lost 6 bases and the J segment 9 bases; nucleotides outside the gene matches: 19. From germline, CDR1 is MNHEY and CDR2 SMNVEV (reference sequence). The CDR3 sequence is 17 residues long. The CDR3: CASSSITGPAGVFEQFF. CDR3 coding DNA: TGTGCCAGCAGCTCTATCACTGGCCCAGCGGGAGTTTTTGAGCAGTTCTTC.

In the case of this clonotype: This clone may be a read error of a much larger clone one base away. This rearrangement joins TRBV27 to TRBJ1-1, with no clear D. CDR1 MNHEY and CDR2 SMNVEV come from the germline V gene (reference sequence). The V gene lost 2 bases and the J gene lost 4 bases, with 11 bases spanning the gap. This CDR3 is 14 amino acids long. The CDR3 reads CASSLKPCVTEAFF. DNA for the CDR3: TGTGCCAGCAGTTTAAAACCGTGTGTCACTGAAGCTTTCTTT.

The gene calls are TRBV6-5 and TRBJ2-3, with unresolved D. Trimming cost V 2 bases and J 4 bases, with 10 bases left between them. The length of the CDR3 is 14 residues. Germline CDR1 MNHEY, CDR2 SVGAGI. The CDR3 nucleotides read TGTGCCAGCAGTTACCATCCCCGTGCAGATACGCAGTATTTT. Its translation is CASSYHPRADTQYF.

The V gene is TRBV4-1, the J gene TRBJ2-5, with 10 bases matching TRBD2. Matching the DNA end better, TRBJ2-7 makes the J call doubtful. This CDR3 has 15 amino acids. CDR1 and CDR2 (germline): MGHRA, YSYEKL. The CDR3 sequence: CASSQEAGGHYEQYF. CDR3 bases: TGCGCCAGCAGCCAAGAAGCGGGAGGGCACTACGAGCAGTACTTC.

V is TRBV10-1 and J is TRBJ2-1; the D call may be TRBD1 or TRBD2 (5 bases each). The CDR3 covers 16 residues. Germline V gene sequence: CDR1 WNHNN, CDR2 SYGVQD (reference sequence). Trimming cost V 0 bases and J 3 bases, with 12 bases left between them. This CDR3 reads CASSESTAENYNEQFF. The DNA of the CDR3 is TGCGCCAGCAGTGAGTCGACAGCGGAGAACTACAATGAGCAGTTCTTC.

This clonotype was picked up a small number of times. For the CDR3, the DNA is TGTGCCAGCAGCTGGGGGACCCGAACCAATGAGCAGTTCTTC. Residues: CASSWGTRTNEQFF. V and J are TRBV7-9 and TRBJ2-1; D possibly matches TRBD1 or TRBD2 (5 bases each). Germline V gene sequence: CDR1 SEHNR, CDR2 FQNEAQ (reference sequence). The CDR3 totals 14 residues. V gave up 4 bases and J gave up 6 bases, with 13 bases separating them.

V and J are TRBV11-2 and TRBJ2-3, with D maybe TRBD1 (6 bases). The ends were cut back, 5 bases at V and 3 bases at J, with 9 bases in the middle. Per the germline V gene, CDR1 is SGHAT and CDR2 is FQNNGV. The CDR3 totals 13 residues. CDR3 nucleotides: TGTGCCAGCAGCATAGGACAGACAGATACGCAGTATTTT. Protein product: CASSIGQTDTQYF.

The rearrangement uses TRBV15 and TRBJ2-2, with 11 bases identical to TRBD1. V lost 0 bases to trimming and J lost 9 bases; unmatched junction nucleotides: 9. Looked up from germline, CDR1 is LNHNV and CDR2 is YYDKDF (reference sequence). The length of the CDR3 is 17 residues. The CDR3 DNA reads TGTGCCACCAGCAGAGATCTAATCGGACAGGGGGCTAGGGAGCTGTTTTTT. Amino acid sequence: CATSRDLIGQGARELFF.

This clonotype came up many times. The chain employs TRBV10-1 and TRBJ1-2, with D possibly matching TRBD1 (5 bases). Per germline, CDR1 WNHNN and CDR2 SYGVQD (reference sequence). Between the trimmed V and J ends, which lost 3 bases and 6 bases, there was a span of 11 bases. The CDR3 is 13 amino acids. The CDR3 reads CASSEGRDDGYTF. The CDR3 DNA reads as TGCGCCAGCAGTGAAGGCAGGGATGATGGCTACACCTTC.

This clonotype was observed a few times. V usage is TRBV6-1 and J usage is TRBJ2-5, with 7 bases fitting TRBD1. The trim removed 6 bases at V and 5 bases at J, leaving 6 bases unmatched. The CDR3 covers 13 residues. The germline CDR1 and CDR2 sequences are MNHNS and SASEGT. CDR3 amino acids: CASRQGSAETQYF. As DNA, the CDR3 is TGTGCCAGCAGACAGGGGAGCGCGGAGACCCAGTACTTC.

This clonotype came up a few times. The chain employs TRBV9 and TRBJ1-6; perhaps TRBD1 as D (5 bases). Trimming removed 0 bases at V and 10 bases at J, with 8 bases between. The CDR3 sequence is 13 residues long. Germline loops: CDR1 SGDLS, CDR2 YYNGEE. In nucleotides, the CDR3 is TGTGCCAGCAGCGTAGAGTGGGGGTCACCCCTCCACTTT. As protein: CASSVEWGSPLHF. Using reference TRBV9 and TRBJ1-6 for the parts outside the CDR3, the full variable domain is DSGVTQTPKHLITATGQRVTLRCSPRSGDLSVYWYQQSLDQGLQFLIQYYNGEERAKGNILERFSAQQFPDLHSELNLSSLELGDSALYFCASSVEWGSPLHFGNGTRLTVT.

This clonotype was seen many times. Possible read error: a much larger clone is one base away. V is TRBV6-1 and J is TRBJ2-1; D is possibly TRBD1 (5 bases). CDR1 and CDR2 from the germline V gene are MNHNS and SASEGT. Trimming pared 6 bases from V and 10 bases from J, leaving 16 bases between. This CDR3 comprises 13 residues. CDR3 nucleotides: TGTGCCAGCAGACCGACCCAGGGCTACGAGCAGTTCTTC. Protein product: CASRPTQGYEQFF.

The chain couples TRBV10-1 to TRBJ2-4; no definite D call. Trimming removed 8 bases at V and 0 bases at J, with 14 bases between. Looked up from germline, CDR1 is WNHNN and CDR2 is SYGVQD (reference sequence). This CDR3 is 15 amino acids long. CDR3 DNA sequence: TGCGCCAGCTTGCTGAGGCGAAGAGCCAAAAACATTCAGTACTTC. Residues: CASLLRRRAKNIQYF.

The chain has TRBV6-5 and TRBJ1-2; no clear D gene. Between the trimmed V and J ends, which lost 4 bases and 7 bases, there was a span of 13 bases. This CDR3 spans 13 amino acids. Germline values: CDR1 MNHEY, CDR2 SVGAGI. The CDR3 coding sequence is TGTGCCAGCAGTTTGGATTCGATGGGTGGCTACACCTTC. Translated: CASSLDSMGGYTF.

This clonotype has a count of ten or more. V and J are TRBV4-2 and TRBJ2-1, with 8 bases matching TRBD2. The CDR3 has 19 amino acids. V was pared by 0 bases and J by 0 bases, with 10 bases of the junction left unmatched. Germline CDR1 reads LGHNA; CDR2 reads YNFKEQ. This chain's CDR3 is CASSQDPRAGGFSYNEQFF. The CDR3 DNA follows: TGTGCCAGCAGCCAAGATCCCCGTGCGGGGGGCTTCTCCTACAATGAGCAGTTCTTC.

This clonotype was observed at least ten times. The V call is TRBV6-5, the J call TRBJ1-1; 8 bases agree with TRBD1. Trimming cost V 8 bases and J 0 bases; bases outside gene matches: 20. The CDR3 sequence is 19 residues long. CDR1 is MNHEY, CDR2 SVGAGI, per germline. CDR3 bases: TGTGCCAGCGAAAGAGAGACAGGGGTTTTTTTGTTAATGAACACTGAAGCTTTCTTT. The encoded protein is CASERETGVFLLMNTEAFF.